These 17 T cell receptor beta chains originate from one sample sequenced in a study of T cell responses to AZD1222 COVID-19 vaccine. Some clones are missing from TCRdb's copy, which holds only in-frame ones; the method was immunoSEQ multiplex PCR. The sample records roughly 70,000 clones, 86% being singletons. Here the sequenced sample was peripheral blood, taken on day 0 of AZD1222 vaccination. The receptor source for this set is an adult in good health.

The V call is TRBV7-7, the J call TRBJ2-3; the match to TRBD1 covers 8 bases. Per germline, CDR1 SSHAT and CDR2 FNYEAQ (reference sequence). This CDR3 has 15 residues. V trimming: 1 base; J trimming: 5 bases; junction bases outside the gene matches: 5. The DNA for the CDR3 is TGTGCCAGCAGCTTAGGACAGGGGACGGGAGATACGCAGTATTTT. It encodes CASSLGQGTGDTQYF.

This chain uses TRBV12-3 or TRBV12-4 with TRBJ1-5; D gene ambiguous. V dropped 5 bases and J dropped 3 bases, with 8 bases sitting between them. This CDR3 comprises 13 residues. CDR3 coding DNA: TGTGCCAGCAGTCCCTCGGACAATCAGCCCCAGCATTTT. Translation gives CASSPSDNQPQHF.

In its sample, this clone was seen once. This chain connects TRBV6-5 to TRBJ2-1; possible D gene TRBD1, 6 bases. Deletions cut 0 bases from V and 1 base from J, with 7 bases between. The CDR3 has 15 residues. Germline V CDR1 and CDR2: MNHEY, SVGAGI. The CDR3 region has the DNA TGTGCCAGCAGTTACTCCCAGGGGTCCTACAATGAGCAGTTCTTC. It encodes CASSYSQGSYNEQFF.

J is TRBJ2-7 and V is TRBV6-1; the match to TRBD1 covers 8 bases. The V gene end was trimmed by 1 base and the J gene end by 6 bases; junction bases not matched to a gene: 2. Germline assignment: CDR1 MNHNS and CDR2 SASEGT. The CDR3 spans 13 residues. The DNA for the CDR3 is TGTGCCAGCAGTGAAGGACAGGGGACCGAGCAGTACTTC. Encoded protein: CASSEGQGTEQYF.

For the CDR3, the DNA is TGTGCCACCAGTGAAAACCGGGACAGGAGCAATCAGCCCCAGCATTTT. Protein sequence: CATSENRDRSNQPQHF. The chain uses TRBV24-1 and TRBJ1-5, with 8 bases fitting TRBD1. This CDR3 contains 16 residues. The ends lost 4 bases at V and 1 base at J; junction bases unmatched: 5. Germline V gene data show CDR1 as KGHDR and CDR2 as SFDVKD.

V gene TRBV7-9 combines with J gene TRBJ1-6; D perhaps matches TRBD1 (6 bases). The germline CDR1 and CDR2 sequences are SEHNR and FQNEAQ (reference sequence). Trimming pared 1 base from V and 9 bases from J, leaving 10 bases between. The CDR3 consists of 14 residues. DNA for the CDR3: TGTGCCAGCAGCTTAGAACAGGGAAGTTCACCCCTCCACTTT. It specifies CASSLEQGSSPLHF.

This clone was found a few times. The CDR3 here is CASSSGGAGPLLYEQYF. For the CDR3, the DNA is TGTGCCAGCAGCTCCGGTGGGGCGGGCCCTCTTCTCTACGAGCAGTACTTC. This chain uses TRBV7-2 with TRBJ2-7; D may correspond to TRBD1 or TRBD2 (5 bases each). Germline V CDR1 and CDR2: SGHTA, FQGNSA. The CDR3 has 17 amino acids. V was pared by 4 bases and J by 3 bases, with 22 bases between.

This clone was detected once. This chain connects TRBV19 to TRBJ1-5, with TRBD1 matching over 7 bases. This CDR3 is built from 14 residues. From germline, CDR1 is LNHDA and CDR2 SQIVND (reference sequence). V lost 6 bases, J lost 2 bases, and 4 bases stayed unmatched. CDR3 protein: CASSATGGNQPQHF. The CDR3 DNA follows: TGTGCCAGTAGCGCAACAGGGGGCAATCAGCCCCAGCATTTT.

V is TRBV18 and J is TRBJ2-7; TRBD1 matches at 12 bases. Trimming cost V 4 bases and J 7 bases; bases outside gene matches: 8. The CDR3 consists of 15 residues. Germline V gene data show CDR1 as KGHSH and CDR2 as LQKENI. CDR3 coding DNA: TGTGCCAGCTCACAAGGGACAGGGGGCTTAGGGGAGCAGTACTTC. This sequence encodes CASSQGTGGLGEQYF.

The V gene is TRBV28, the J gene TRBJ2-2; 9 bases fit TRBD1. The germline V gene encodes CDR1 MDHEN and CDR2 SYDVKM. V lost 6 bases, J lost 5 bases, and 10 bases stayed unmatched. The CDR3 is made up of 16 amino acids. The CDR3 sequence is CASRASGQGYTGELFF. DNA of the CDR3: TGTGCCAGCAGGGCCTCGGGACAGGGCTATACCGGGGAGCTGTTTTTT.

CDR3 DNA: TGTGCCAGCTTCACCGGGAATCACTATGGCTACACCTTC. Encoded protein: CASFTGNHYGYTF. This chain joins TRBV28 and TRBJ1-2; D is uncertain. The ends were cut back, 8 bases at V and 3 bases at J, with 13 bases in the middle. Germline V CDR1 and CDR2: MDHEN, SYDVKM. This CDR3 contains 13 residues.

Many counts were recorded for this clone. The rearrangement uses TRBV6-5 and TRBJ2-3; 9 bases align to TRBD2. The CDR3 is made up of 15 amino acids. V lost 6 bases, J lost 2 bases, and 6 bases stayed unmatched. Germline V gene sequence: CDR1 MNHEY, CDR2 SVGAGI. In DNA form, the CDR3 reads TGTGCCAGCAGCAATAGCGGGGGAAACACAGATACGCAGTATTTT. Translating gives CASSNSGGNTDTQYF.

This rearrangement joins TRBV11-2 to TRBJ2-1, with D tentatively TRBD2 (6 bases). The V end was cut by 3 bases, the J end by 7 bases, with 7 bases between. This CDR3 is 12 amino acids long. CDR1 is SGHAT, CDR2 FQNNGV, per germline. The CDR3, as DNA: TGTGCCAGCAGCTTTGGGGGGAATGAGCAGTTCTTC. This gives the protein CASSFGGNEQFF.

The chain joins TRBV14 to TRBJ1-1; D gene uncertain. The CDR3 has 13 residues. Germline V gives CDR1 SGHDN, CDR2 FVKESK. V lost 1 base to trimming and J lost 0 bases, with 3 bases between them. The CDR3 bases are TGTGCCAGCAGCCAAGCGTTGAACACTGAAGCTTTCTTT. Residues: CASSQALNTEAFF.

V gene TRBV30 combines with J gene TRBJ1-4; 8 nucleotides line up with TRBD1. Unmatched junction bases numbered 4, after V lost 6 bases and J lost 7 bases. The CDR3 covers 12 residues. Germline CDR1 reads GTSNPN; CDR2 reads SVGIG (reference sequence). Here the CDR3 reads CACPGQAEKLFF. The DNA of the CDR3 is TGTGCCTGCCCGGGACAGGCTGAAAAACTGTTTTTT.

The chain couples TRBV10-2 to TRBJ2-7; 9 nucleotides line up with TRBD1. The germline CDR1 and CDR2 sequences are WSHSY and SAAADI. The CDR3 is made up of 13 amino acids. V was clipped by 8 bases and J by 1 base; unmatched bases: 3. The CDR3 coding sequence is TGCGCCAGCCGGACAGGGGAATCCTACGAGCAGTACTTC. Translation gives CASRTGESYEQYF.

In its sample, this clone is medium-sized (0.01 to 0.1%). Other DNA sequences within the sample encode an identical CDR3. The genes are TRBV18 and TRBJ1-2; TRBD1 aligns across 11 bases. The germline V gene has CDR1 KGHSH and CDR2 LQKENI. The CDR3 contains 14 residues. The V and J ends lost 2 bases and 4 bases, in that order; junction bases with no gene match: 0. In DNA, the CDR3 is TGTGCCAGCTCACCAGGGACAGGGGGCTATGGCTACACCTTC. This encodes CASSPGTGGYGYTF. Based on the CDR3 plus reference TRBV18 and TRBJ1-2, the full variable domain is NAGVMQNPRHLVRRRGQEARLRCSPMKGHSHVYWYRQLPEEGLKFMVYLQKENIIDESGMPKERFSAEFPKEGPSILRIQQVVRGDSAAYFCASSPGTGGYGYTFGSGTRLTVV.